The 21 T cell receptor beta chains listed next were all sequenced from one sample in a study of T cell responses to AZD1222 COVID-19 vaccine. The repertoire was sequenced with immunoSEQ multiplex PCR; TCRdb's copy has only in-frame clones and lacks some. The sample records some 150,000 clones, 80% to 90% being singletons. This material consisted of peripheral blood, taken on day 0 of AZD1222 vaccination. Source of these receptors: an adult in good health.

The gene calls are TRBV2 and TRBJ1-3, with D possibly being TRBD1 (5 bases). Germline assignment: CDR1 SNHLY and CDR2 FYNNEI. The CDR3 length is 13 residues. V lost 7 bases and J 2 bases, leaving 9 bases between the germline ends. The CDR3 DNA reads TGTGCCAGCACTGAGGGACCTGGAAACACCATATATTTT. Translating it yields CASTEGPGNTIYF.

This clone came up a few times. The chain uses TRBV5-1 and TRBJ2-1; 7 positions agree with TRBD2. V shed 4 bases, J shed 5 bases, and the junction held 9 bases outside the gene matches. There are 15 residues in the CDR3. Per germline, CDR1 SGHRS and CDR2 YFSETQ. The DNA for the CDR3 is TGCGCCAGCAGCCAGACTAGTGGGGGGGACAATGAGCAGTTCTTC. It codes for CASSQTSGGDNEQFF.

The rearrangement uses TRBV9 and TRBJ2-1; a possible D gene is TRBD1 (6 bases). Germline CDR1 SGDLS, CDR2 YYNGEE. CDR3 length equals 16 residues. V was shortened by 0 bases and J by 3 bases, with 13 bases between the two germline ends. The CDR3 sequence: CASSVALGGRYNEQFF. The CDR3 bases are TGTGCCAGCAGCGTAGCTTTAGGGGGACGCTACAATGAGCAGTTCTTC.

V is TRBV28 and J is TRBJ1-2, with unresolved D. Deletions cut 3 bases from V and 1 base from J, with 6 bases between. Germline CDR1 and CDR2: MDHEN and SYDVKM. The CDR3 has 13 amino acids. The CDR3 loop reads CASSLPDNYGYTF. The CDR3 DNA reads as TGTGCCAGCAGTTTGCCGGATAACTATGGCTACACCTTC.

The chain carries TRBV5-8 and TRBJ2-1; TRBD1 might be the D (5 bases). V lost 3 bases, J lost 1 base, and 14 bases lay in between. In germline, CDR1 is SGHTS, CDR2 YDEGEE. This CDR3 spans 16 amino acids. CDR3 region: CASSSIQGRSYNEQFF. CDR3 nucleotides: TGTGCCAGCAGCTCCATTCAGGGAAGGTCCTACAATGAGCAGTTCTTC.

The V call is TRBV7-8, the J call TRBJ1-3; D is undetermined. Germline V CDR1 and CDR2: SGHVS, FQNEAQ. Trimming took 4 bases from V and 0 from J, leaving 16 bases between them. The CDR3 is 17 amino acids. CDR3 region: CASSSQGEIISGNTIYF. In nucleotides, the CDR3 is TGTGCCAGCAGCTCCCAAGGCGAGATCATCTCTGGAAACACCATATATTTT. Filled out from reference TRBV7-8 and TRBJ1-3, the complete variable domain reads GAGVSQSPRYKVAKRGQDVALRCDPISGHVSLFWYQQALGQGPEFLTYFQNEAQLDKSGLPSDRFFAERPEGSVSTLKIQRTQQEDSAVYLCASSSQGEIISGNTIYFGEGSWLTVV.

This clone was seen only a few times. The chain joins TRBV30 to TRBJ2-7; D possibly corresponds to TRBD1 (5 bases). V was trimmed by 5 bases and J by 0 bases, leaving 8 bases between them. The length of the CDR3 is 12 residues. The germline CDR1 and CDR2 sequences are GTSNPN and SVGIG (reference sequence). Here the CDR3 reads CAWGALSYEQYF. For the CDR3, the DNA is TGTGCCTGGGGGGCGCTCTCCTACGAGCAGTACTTC.

This chain connects TRBV5-8 to TRBJ2-1; 9 nucleotides align to TRBD2. The CDR3 runs to 17 residues. Trimming cost V 0 bases and J 4 bases; bases outside gene matches: 8. Germline V CDR1 and CDR2: SGHTS, YDEGEE. Here the CDR3 reads CASSLGLAVGGYNEQFF. CDR3 nucleotides: TGTGCCAGCAGCTTGGGACTAGCGGTGGGGGGGTACAATGAGCAGTTCTTC.

V and J are TRBV4-2 and TRBJ2-7; 13 nucleotides agree with TRBD2. Germline loops: CDR1 LGHNA, CDR2 YNFKEQ. The V segment lost 4 bases and the J segment 4 bases; nucleotides outside the gene matches: 1. The CDR3 covers 14 residues. The CDR3 sequence: CASSPGLAGYEQYF. DNA for the CDR3: TGTGCCAGCAGCCCGGGACTAGCGGGATACGAGCAGTACTTC.

This chain links TRBV18 with TRBJ2-1; 8 bases match TRBD2. Trimming at V came to 1 base and at J to 0 bases, leaving 5 bases not matched to a gene. Germline V gives CDR1 KGHSH, CDR2 LQKENI. This CDR3 has 17 residues. This chain's CDR3 is CASSPLTSGSSYNEQFF. Written as DNA, the CDR3 is TGTGCCAGCTCACCACTCACTAGCGGAAGCTCCTACAATGAGCAGTTCTTC. Full variable domain (rest looked up from reference TRBV18 and TRBJ2-1): NAGVMQNPRHLVRRRGQEARLRCSPMKGHSHVYWYRQLPEEGLKFMVYLQKENIIDESGMPKERFSAEFPKEGPSILRIQQVVRGDSAAYFCASSPLTSGSSYNEQFFGPGTRLTVL.

The chain carries TRBV18 and TRBJ1-2; perhaps TRBD1 as D (5 bases). The CDR3 spans 15 residues. Germline values: CDR1 KGHSH, CDR2 LQKENI. V lost 2 bases and J 4 bases, leaving 14 bases between the germline ends. CDR3 nucleotide sequence: TGTGCCAGCTCACCAGGTCAGGGAATATTCTATGGCTACACCTTC. This translates into CASSPGQGIFYGYTF.

The V call is TRBV19, the J call TRBJ2-4, with TRBD2 identical over 11 bases. Germline V gene sequence: CDR1 LNHDA, CDR2 SQIVND (reference sequence). This CDR3 has 18 residues. Unmatched junction bases numbered 12, after V lost 6 bases and J lost 2 bases. CDR3 sequence: CASSLLVAGGPSKNIQYF. The DNA for the CDR3 is TGTGCCAGTAGCCTCCTGGTAGCGGGAGGGCCTTCCAAAAACATTCAGTACTTC.

The chain has TRBV4-2 and TRBJ1-2, with D hard to call. The length of the CDR3 is 15 residues. Per germline, CDR1 LGHNA and CDR2 YNFKEQ. V lost 0 bases, J lost 2 bases, and 10 bases lay in between. The CDR3 coding sequence is TGTGCCAGCAGCCAAGATGGGAACCAGAACTATGGCTACACCTTC. Amino acid sequence: CASSQDGNQNYGYTF.

CDR3 protein: CASTLTSGAGELFF. The DNA of the CDR3 is TGTGCCAGCACCCTAACCTCGGGGGCCGGGGAGCTGTTTTTT. The chain uses TRBV2 and TRBJ2-2, with a weak D call TRBD2 (6 bases). V was pared by 7 bases and J by 6 bases, with 15 bases between. The CDR3 spans 14 residues. Germline V gives CDR1 SNHLY, CDR2 FYNNEI.

This clone was observed a handful of times. The rearrangement links TRBV19 to TRBJ1-1, with 10 bases matching TRBD1. This CDR3 comprises 16 residues. The trim removed 6 bases at V and 5 bases at J, leaving 12 bases unmatched. Looked up from germline, CDR1 is LNHDA and CDR2 is SQIVND (reference sequence). The CDR3, as DNA: TGTGCCAGTAGGATCGGGACAGGGGACGTGGGGACTGAAGCTTTCTTT. As protein: CASRIGTGDVGTEAFF. Looking up the rest from reference TRBV19 and TRBJ1-1 gives the full variable domain: DGGITQSPKYLFRKEGQNVTLSCEQNLNHDAMYWYRQDPGQGLRLIYYSQIVNDFQKGDIAEGYSVSREKKESFPLTVTSAQKNPTAFYLCASRIGTGDVGTEAFFGQGTRLTVV.

CDR3 residues: CASSFEGAFF. The DNA for the CDR3 is TGTGCCAGCAGTTTTGAGGGAGCTTTCTTT. This chain joins TRBV12-3 or TRBV12-4 and TRBJ1-1; D is uncertain. This CDR3 comprises 10 residues. The V and J ends lost 3 bases and 10 bases respectively, with 6 bases between them.

V gene TRBV7-6 combines with J gene TRBJ2-5; D is unclear. The CDR3 covers 13 residues. V lost 1 base and J 4 bases, leaving 7 bases between the germline ends. Germline V gives CDR1 SGHVS, CDR2 FNYEAQ. The CDR3: CASSLGLRETQYF. CDR3 in DNA: TGTGCCAGCAGCTTAGGTCTCCGAGAGACCCAGTACTTC.

The CDR3 DNA follows: TGTGCCAGCAGCTTAGGGACCCAAACCTACGAGCAGTACTTC. Translating it yields CASSLGTQTYEQYF. This chain uses TRBV7-2 with TRBJ2-7; D is uncertain. The CDR3 totals 14 residues. The V end was cut by 1 base, the J end by 2 bases, with 9 bases between. Germline V gene sequence: CDR1 SGHTA, CDR2 FQGNSA.

The CDR3 sequence: CASSLAWVGSEQYF. CDR3 nucleotides: TGCGCCAGCAGCTTGGCCTGGGTAGGTTCCGAGCAGTACTTC. The rearrangement joins TRBV5-1 to TRBJ2-7, with D hard to call. The V end was cut by 0 bases, the J end by 6 bases, with 13 bases between. The CDR3 loop spans 14 amino acids. CDR1 and CDR2 (germline): SGHRS, YFSETQ.

This chain connects TRBV18 to TRBJ2-2; D is ambiguous. Per germline, CDR1 KGHSH and CDR2 LQKENI. Trimming left V 4 bases short and J 2 bases short, with 17 bases between. This CDR3 has 17 amino acids. The CDR3, as DNA: TGTGCCAGCTCACTAATCCAGGTGGGATCAAACACCGGGGAGCTGTTTTTT. This translates into CASSLIQVGSNTGELFF.

This chain uses TRBV15 with TRBJ1-4; TRBD1 might be the D (5 bases). Trimming stripped 0 bases from V and 8 bases from J, with 16 bases between. This CDR3 has 16 amino acids. Germline CDR1 LNHNV, CDR2 YYDKDF (reference sequence). The CDR3 nucleotides are TGTGCCACCAGCAGAGATTTCTTCGGGGAGGGGGAAAAACTGTTTTTT. This gives the protein CATSRDFFGEGEKLFF.